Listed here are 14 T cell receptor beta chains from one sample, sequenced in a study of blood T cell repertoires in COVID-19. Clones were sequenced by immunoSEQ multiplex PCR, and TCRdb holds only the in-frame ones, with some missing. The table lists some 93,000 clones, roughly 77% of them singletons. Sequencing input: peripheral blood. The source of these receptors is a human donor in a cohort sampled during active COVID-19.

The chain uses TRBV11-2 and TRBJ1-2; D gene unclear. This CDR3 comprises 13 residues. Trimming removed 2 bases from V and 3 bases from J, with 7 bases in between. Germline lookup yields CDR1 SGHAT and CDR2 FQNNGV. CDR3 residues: CASSLSFDYGYTF. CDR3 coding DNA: TGTGCCAGCAGCTTATCTTTCGACTATGGCTACACCTTC. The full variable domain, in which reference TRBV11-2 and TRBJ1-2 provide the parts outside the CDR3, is EAGVAQSPRYKIIEKRQSVAFWCNPISGHATLYWYQQILGQGPKLLIQFQNNGVVDDSQLPKDRFSAERLKGVDSTLKIQPAKLEDSAVYLCASSLSFDYGYTFGSGTRLTVV.

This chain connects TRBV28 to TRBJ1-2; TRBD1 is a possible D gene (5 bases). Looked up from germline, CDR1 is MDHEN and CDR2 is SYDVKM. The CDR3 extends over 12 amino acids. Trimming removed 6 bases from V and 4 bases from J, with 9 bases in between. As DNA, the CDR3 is TGTGCCAGCAGGGGGCCTATCTATGGCTACACCTTC. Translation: CASRGPIYGYTF.

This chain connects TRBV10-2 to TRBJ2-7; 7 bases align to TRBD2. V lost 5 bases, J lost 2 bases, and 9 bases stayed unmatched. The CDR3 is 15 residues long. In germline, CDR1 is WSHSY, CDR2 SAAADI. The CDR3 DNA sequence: TGCGCCAGCAGTTTGGACGCGGGAGTTACCTACGAGCAGTACTTC. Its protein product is CASSLDAGVTYEQYF.

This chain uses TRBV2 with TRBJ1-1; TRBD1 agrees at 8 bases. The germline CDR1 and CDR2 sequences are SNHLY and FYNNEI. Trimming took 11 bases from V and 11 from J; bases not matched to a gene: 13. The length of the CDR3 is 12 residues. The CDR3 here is CAGGDRRRWAFF. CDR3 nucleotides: TGTGCCGGGGGGGACAGGCGAAGGTGGGCTTTCTTT.

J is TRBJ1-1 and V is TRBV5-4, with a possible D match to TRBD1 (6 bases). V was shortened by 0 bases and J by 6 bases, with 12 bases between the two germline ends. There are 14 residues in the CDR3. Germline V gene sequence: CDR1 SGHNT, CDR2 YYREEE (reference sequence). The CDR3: CASSLEQDRSEAFF. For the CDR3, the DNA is TGTGCCAGCAGCTTGGAACAGGACAGATCTGAAGCTTTCTTT.

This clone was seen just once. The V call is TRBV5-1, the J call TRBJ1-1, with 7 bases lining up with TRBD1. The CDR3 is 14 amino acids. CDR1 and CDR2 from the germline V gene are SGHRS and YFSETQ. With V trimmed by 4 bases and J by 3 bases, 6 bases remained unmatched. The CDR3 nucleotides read TGCGCCAGCAGCAGCGTGGGACAGTACACTGAAGCTTTCTTT. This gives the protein CASSSVGQYTEAFF.

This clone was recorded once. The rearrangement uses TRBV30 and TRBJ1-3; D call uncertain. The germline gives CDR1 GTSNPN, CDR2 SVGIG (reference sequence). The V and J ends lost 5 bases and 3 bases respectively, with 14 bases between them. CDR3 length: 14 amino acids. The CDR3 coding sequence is TGTGCCTGGGGCCTGGGAGGGCTTGGAAACACCATATATTTT. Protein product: CAWGLGGLGNTIYF.

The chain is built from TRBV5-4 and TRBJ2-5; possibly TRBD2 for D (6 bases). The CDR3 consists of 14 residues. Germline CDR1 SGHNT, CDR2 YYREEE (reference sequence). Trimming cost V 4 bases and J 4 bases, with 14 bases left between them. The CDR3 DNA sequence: TGTGCCAGCAGCGTCTCCTCTAGCGCAGAGACCCAGTACTTC. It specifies CASSVSSSAETQYF.

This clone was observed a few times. This chain's CDR3 is CSASGGLAYGYTF. CDR3 nucleotide sequence: TGCAGTGCTAGTGGGGGACTTGCCTATGGCTACACCTTC. The rearrangement joins TRBV20-1 to TRBJ1-2; a possible D gene is TRBD1 (5 bases). V was clipped by 3 bases and J by 4 bases, with 12 bases between them. Germline V gene lookup returns CDR1 DFQATT and CDR2 SNEGSKA (reference sequence). The CDR3 loop spans 13 amino acids.

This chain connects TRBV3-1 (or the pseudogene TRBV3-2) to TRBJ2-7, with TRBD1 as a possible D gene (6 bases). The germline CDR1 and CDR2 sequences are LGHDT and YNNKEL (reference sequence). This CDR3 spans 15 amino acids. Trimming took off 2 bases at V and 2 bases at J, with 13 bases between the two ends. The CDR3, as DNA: TGTGCCAGCAGCCAAAGTAGGACAGAGACCTACGAGCAGTACTTC. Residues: CASSQSRTETYEQYF.

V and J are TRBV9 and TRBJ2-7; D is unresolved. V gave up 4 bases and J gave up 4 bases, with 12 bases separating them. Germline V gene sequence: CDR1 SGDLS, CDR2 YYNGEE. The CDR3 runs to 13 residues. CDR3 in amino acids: CASSPPAAYEQYF. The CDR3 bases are TGTGCCAGCAGCCCCCCCGCGGCTTACGAGCAGTACTTC.

CDR3 nucleotide sequence: TGTGCCAGTAGTATGCTGTCAGGTCAGCCCCAGCATTTT. Translating gives CASSMLSGQPQHF. V is TRBV19 and J is TRBJ1-5; D not resolved. Per the germline V gene, CDR1 is LNHDA and CDR2 is SQIVND (reference sequence). V lost 3 bases and J 6 bases, leaving 9 bases between the germline ends. The CDR3 has 13 amino acids.

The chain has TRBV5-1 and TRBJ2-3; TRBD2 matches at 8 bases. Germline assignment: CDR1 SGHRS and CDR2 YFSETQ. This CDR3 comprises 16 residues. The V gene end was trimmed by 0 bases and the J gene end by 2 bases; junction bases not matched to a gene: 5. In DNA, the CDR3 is TGCGCCAGCAGCTTGGGGTTAGCGGGGTACACAGATACGCAGTATTTT. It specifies CASSLGLAGYTDTQYF. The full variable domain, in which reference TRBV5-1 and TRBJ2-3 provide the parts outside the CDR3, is KAGVTQTPRYLIKTRGQQVTLSCSPISGHRSVSWYQQTPGQGLQFLFEYFSETQRNKGNFPGRFSGRQFSNSRSEMNVSTLELGDSALYLCASSLGLAGYTDTQYFGPGTRLTVL.

The CDR3 loop reads CASSALVADTQYF. As DNA, the CDR3 is TGTGCCAGCAGCGCGCTAGTGGCAGATACGCAGTATTTT. V gene TRBV9 combines with J gene TRBJ2-3; D remains ambiguous. The V gene's germline CDR1 is SGDLS and CDR2 YYNGEE. V gave up 3 bases and J gave up 4 bases, with 9 bases separating them. The CDR3 runs 13 residues.